A selection of T cell receptor beta chains follows, all from one sample in a study of blood T cell repertoires in COVID-19. TCRdb's table, derived via immunoSEQ multiplex PCR, lists solely in-frame clones and lacks some. The data hold 40,000 to 55,000 clones, with 80% to 90% observed a single time. Sequencing used peripheral blood. The receptors here all came from a man aged 50-59 years with active COVID-19. Both conserved end residues are trimmed from each CDR3.

v_call: TRBV7-2; cdr3_aa: ASSSPPGLAGVRNEQF
v_call: TRBV7-2; cdr3_aa: ASRPPSGGDQETQY
v_call: TRBV2; cdr3_aa: ASGEGGPTDTQY
v_call: TRBV15; cdr3_aa: ATSSWPNTQY
v_call: TRBV10-3; cdr3_aa: AIKGRERTYEQY
v_call: TRBV2; cdr3_aa: ASRTDTTYEQY
v_call: TRBV28; cdr3_aa: ASSLYWGRASYEQY
v_call: TRBV3-1/TRBV3-2; cdr3_aa: ASSLSGKQY
v_call: TRBV27; cdr3_aa: ASSPRRGGSSGGNEQF
v_call: TRBV6-4; cdr3_aa: ASSEQGSTGELF
v_call: TRBV19; cdr3_aa: ASTKDSANQPQH
v_call: TRBV6-6; cdr3_aa: ASRRGGASQETQY
v_call: TRBV11-2; cdr3_aa: ASSLQSNQETQY
v_call: TRBV5-1; cdr3_aa: ASSRQGTKFADTQY
v_call: TRBV3-1/TRBV3-2; cdr3_aa: ASSLVGQLRNTEAF
v_call: TRBV6-5; cdr3_aa: ASRRRANEKLF
v_call: TRBV3-1/TRBV3-2; cdr3_aa: ASSLLTSGDTEETQY
v_call: TRBV19; cdr3_aa: ASRLAGVNEQF
v_call: TRBV2; cdr3_aa: ASSAGGPNTEAF
v_call: TRBV5-5; cdr3_aa: ASSRTGSMNTEAF
v_call: TRBV21-1; cdr3_aa: ASSADPWADGYGYT
v_call: TRBV15; cdr3_aa: ATSSPPYEGYT
v_call: TRBV5-1; cdr3_aa: ASSLVSQGETEAF
v_call: TRBV7-9; cdr3_aa: ASGAEGYTDTQY
v_call: TRBV19; cdr3_aa: ASSGGKETQY
v_call: TRBV4-3; cdr3_aa: ASSQERAYEQY
v_call: TRBV7-2; cdr3_aa: ASSRSGGAIYEQY
v_call: TRBV27; cdr3_aa: ASSGIYEQY
v_call: TRBV6-1; cdr3_aa: ASSEKASYREGSNQPQH
v_call: TRBV7-9; cdr3_aa: ASSASPGLGGDTQY
v_call: TRBV9; cdr3_aa: ASSVVSGRRGTEAF
v_call: TRBV18; cdr3_aa: ASSDRQGYNEQF
v_call: TRBV19; cdr3_aa: ASSILDRGNTGELF
v_call: TRBV27; cdr3_aa: ASSHGTEQTQY
v_call: TRBV6-1; cdr3_aa: ASSETSWAGELF
v_call: TRBV30; cdr3_aa: AWRLGRGSSYEQY
v_call: TRBV6-5; cdr3_aa: ASGQGNYGYT
v_call: TRBV11-2; cdr3_aa: ASSLPWGLRSEQY
v_call: TRBV7-7; cdr3_aa: ASSAGTAYEQY
v_call: TRBV5-1; cdr3_aa: ASREGNYGYT
v_call: TRBV4-1; cdr3_aa: ASSQDNGGPDTQY
v_call: TRBV10-2; cdr3_aa: ASKRAGGWLDTQY
v_call: TRBV5-5; cdr3_aa: ASSRTGQGIGGYT
v_call: TRBV4-2; cdr3_aa: ASSQSWGQGELF
v_call: TRBV7-8; cdr3_aa: ASSLAQVLEANVLT
v_call: TRBV15; cdr3_aa: ATSRDGRDTEAF
v_call: TRBV7-9; cdr3_aa: ASSLNYNNEQF
v_call: TRBV6-2/TRBV6-3; cdr3_aa: ASSPGGAPSNQPQH
v_call: TRBV3-1/TRBV3-2; cdr3_aa: ASGQSSNQPQH
v_call: TRBV5-1; cdr3_aa: ASSLYWDRASSPLH
v_call: TRBV10-2; cdr3_aa: AVSTGTSNEKLF